This TCR beta chain was found in a study of early T cells in non-severe SARS-CoV-2 infection. General observations from the study: In VDJdb matching, anti-spike CD8 responses were favored while private and CD4 specificities went missing.

Researchers attached unique molecular identifiers to individual cDNA molecules. TCRdb called the 5' RACE reads again in MiXCR, with one record for every CDR3 protein. The repertoire holds approximately 56,000 distinct CDR3 sequences, with less than 9.5% as singletons. CDR1 SQVTM and CDR2 ANQGSEA come from the germline V gene. Trimming took 7 bases from V and 6 from J; bases not matched to a gene: 3. There are 12 residues in the CDR3. This clonotype was detected ten times or more. The antigen is unknown. The clonotype comes from an adult who was a healthcare worker with PCR-confirmed SARS-CoV-2 infection or an uninfected control (not recorded which). The material sequenced was whole blood. The rearrangement joins TRBV29-1 to TRBJ2-7; 13 bases are shared with TRBD2. The CDR3 sequence is CSGRLAGGEQYF. DNA for the CDR3: TGCAGCGGGAGACTAGCGGGGGGCGAGCAGTACTTC.